This T cell receptor beta chain derives from a study of shared clonotypes between healthy human individuals. Sequencing used immunoSEQ multiplex PCR; TCRdb keeps in-frame clones, though not all of them. The table shows about 1 million clones, with about 74% occurring only once. Study-wide findings and caveats: A handful of donors had 4% to 5% of their naive CD4 clonotypes in common.

The length of the CDR3 is 13 residues. Germline loops: CDR1 SGHKS, CDR2 YYEKEE (reference sequence). Turning to this clone: The antigen is unknown. The germline gene is not matched at one end of the junction; a read error may be the cause.

This rearrangement joins TRBV5-5 to TRBJ1-2, with D possibly being TRBD1 (5 bases). The sequencing input was memory CD4+ T cells sorted from blood. The subset: CD45RA-negative fraction. The clonotype comes from a man between 18 and 35 years old in good health. The CDR3 region has the DNA TGTGCCGGCAGGGCCATGGGAATGAATGGCTACACCTTC. It codes for CAGRAMGMNGYTF. Full variable domain (missing parts from reference TRBV5-5 and TRBJ1-2): DAGVTQSPTHLIKTRGQQVTLRCSPISGHKSVSWYQQVLGQGPQFIFQYYEKEERGRGNFPDRFSARQFPNYSSELNVNALLLGDSALYLCAGRAMGMNGYTFGSGTRLTVV.